The sequence of this T cell receptor beta chain was determined in a study of cytomegalovirus exposure and HLA in healthy donors (dated by TCRdb to about 2017). Looking at the study overall: According to an earlier analysis of several hundred of the donors, 150 million to 200 million T cells yielded 117 million unique TCR beta sequences and around 300 Gb of sequence data. Among 398 genotyped donors of the cohort, an average of approximately 230,000 unique TCR beta nucleotide sequences were sequenced per donor, roughly 18% of them non-productive. Roughly 310 gigabases of sequencing data and roughly 90 million unique TCR sequences were included in an early release covering roughly 600 HLA-typed donors. About 5 DR-DQ haplotypes were handled as single units for association and clustering, since linkage in the cohort was strong. The study aimed to test whether signatures of past pathogen exposure could be identified by cataloging public T cell receptors. HLA typing included class I and class II loci at four-digit resolution. In an earlier analysis of 500 to 650 of the donors, high-throughput TCR beta sequencing was used to judge whether each TCR beta V gene segment behaved as functional or pseudogenic. A later genetic analysis took genome-wide SNP genotypes for about 65% of the 666 donors and used that subset as a discovery cohort. The later analysis used no new phenotypic data to find candidate immune exposures, relying instead on TCR beta sequences and their occurrence across donors. A separate validation cohort of 90 to 150 different subjects was used in addition to the roughly 670-subject first cohort. The T cell repertoires of several hundred subjects were profiled by immunosequencing and related to cytomegalovirus serostatus. The number of donors typed differed by locus, with roughly 620-640 for A, B, C, DRB1 and DQB1, more than 500 for DQA1, 600 to 610 for DPA1, and some 470 for DPB1. To predict cytomegalovirus infection status, the study brought together high-throughput TCR immunosequencing, statistical association of individual TCRs with disease status, and machine learning. Donor age, sex, ethnicity and CMV serostatus were compiled alongside the repertoire data. All discovery cohort repertoires had been generated on a single sequencing platform. A later analysis re-analyzed previously published TCR beta repertoires from approximately 700 donors and added high-resolution HLA genotyping to study TCR occurrence patterns. The genetic ancestry cluster associated with self-reported Caucasian donors included about 81% of the 300 to 400 genotyped donors. The research as a whole found: The study listed approximately 160 TCR beta chains as associated with cytomegalovirus. The cohort was sequenced for TCR beta chains only, and without alpha or paired-chain data the features that could be detected were limited. In vitro tests confirmed that a few of the cytomegalovirus-associated TCR beta chains recognize cytomegalovirus antigens. CMV serostatus was the only immune exposure information available for the cohort. When HLA alleles, especially DR and DQ, strongly co-occurred, TCR associations were difficult to assign to individual alleles. According to a later analysis, TCR association rates differed among HLA loci, with DRB1 alleles showing the most associated TCRs and HLA-C alleles showing the fewest. Broadly in line with IMGT annotations, most TCR beta V segments showed up in productive rearrangements about 90% or about 30% of the time in an earlier analysis of 450 to 750 of the donors. An association between a missense DCLRE1C variant and V-gene and J-gene trimming of TCR beta chains was found in a later genetic analysis and replicated in an independent cohort. Most CMV-associated TCR beta chains appeared to be HLA-restricted in a later analysis, and the HLA associations seemed to be driven largely by CMV exposure. A further reported finding was that TCR beta sequences accurately predicted the HLA-A and HLA-B alleles for most subjects in the first cohort. Correlated functional status among segregating V segments might reflect linkage disequilibrium, but an unknown experimental factor could not be ruled out. Compared with the roughly 670-donor mean, donors in an Asian-associated ancestry cluster had fewer N-insertions in productive TCRs, according to a later genetic analysis. A later analysis associated about 16,000 TCR beta sequences with specific HLA alleles at a false discovery rate of 0.05. While some public TCRs were present in many individuals, most TCR sequences turned up only very rarely across donors. The earlier analysis of some 540 of the donors excluded 15 to 20 rarely observed V segments, including chromosome 9 orphons, because counts were too low. In a later analysis, HLA-associated TCR beta chains showed more clonal expansion and lower generation probabilities than non-associated chains that were equally common. The classifier was reported to diagnose cytomegalovirus status with high specificity and sensitivity in both the original and validation cohorts. According to a later analysis, parvovirus B19, influenza, CMV and Epstein-Barr virus appeared linked to several top co-occurrence clusters. It was suggested by the authors that the approach could potentially be generalized to other disease states and immunological phenotypes. Roughly uniform sequencing depth across donors was assumed in presence/absence analyses, although this assumption may not hold. A cluster of highly shared sequence variants was judged likely to be a technical artifact of the sequencing pipeline. Because some donors lacked HLA typing at each locus, the association tests relied only on the typed subset.

The cohort was made up of approximately 670 healthy bone marrow donors. At the time of sampling, all cohort members were nominally healthy, though unrecorded immune exposures were likely present. The donor tested CMV seronegative and was one of the 352 seronegative cohort members. Every donor gave a peripheral blood sample, and the peripheral blood mononuclear cells from that sample were used for TCR beta sequencing. The Qiagen DNeasy Blood Extraction Kit was used to extract genomic DNA from the blood cell samples. A note on this clone: Its antigen is not yet known. One base away there is no much larger clone; base qualities are not given.

To prepare the library, the immunoSEQ multiplex PCR assay was applied. The multiplex PCR relied on a mix of 60 forward primers for TCR Vbeta segments and 13 reverse primers for TCR Jbeta segments. The CDR3 region of rearranged TCR beta genes was amplified from genomic DNA by a multiplex PCR assay. Amplified TCR beta libraries were sequenced as 87-base-pair reads on the Illumina HiSeq System. In the original analysis: A later analysis counted some 74 million unique TCR beta chains across the 666 repertoires, and roughly 10 million of these chains were shared by at least two donors. Raw reads were error-corrected and collapsed into unique sequences with a nearest-neighbor algorithm that merged closely related sequences to remove PCR and sequencing errors. CDR3 sequences were aligned to IMGT reference sequences to assign V, D and J gene segments. For a sequence to be retained, a match of at least six nucleotides to both a V gene segment and a J gene segment was required. A rearrangement was called productive if the CDR3 had no stop codons and remained in frame with V and J, and every other rearrangement was called non-productive. Following IMGT convention, CDR3 was defined as the stretch from the second conserved V-encoded cysteine up to the conserved J-encoded phenylalanine. In an earlier analysis of approximately 500 of the donors, sequences lacking an unambiguous match to a single V gene segment were excluded. In an earlier analysis of about 590 of the donors, a V segment was called functional when productive rearrangements were above 56.7%, and segregating when the standard deviation between donors exceeded 5%. A statistical classification framework was developed to diagnose cytomegalovirus status using the catalog of TCR beta chain sequences. In a later analysis, V and J genes were assigned by comparing TCR nucleotide sequences against IMGT/GENE-DB human TR gene sequences. Using the TCRdist pipeline, a later analysis assigned CDR3 sequences along with most-parsimonious VDJ recombination scenarios. In a later analysis, each TCR beta chain was defined by its CDR3 amino acid sequence together with its V-gene family, and reads lacking a unique V-gene family were excluded. To address suspected cross-contamination and a sequencing artifact, a later analysis removed roughly 640 highly shared, low-generation-probability nucleotide sequences. For each public chain, a later analysis derived a clonal expansion index from normalized ranks of inferred template counts within each repertoire. In a later analysis, generation probabilities were computed using a VDJ recombination model fitted to out-of-frame rearrangements, and the results were checked against IGoR. Hypergeometric tests were used in a later analysis to score TCR-TCR, TCR-HLA and TCR-CMV co-occurrence, with a repertoire-size bias correction applied to the TCR pairs. To estimate false discovery rates, a later analysis permuted the HLA or CMV assignments 20 times. In a later analysis, co-occurring TCRs were grouped with DBSCAN, and TCRdist sequence similarity was added when clustering was performed within HLA-allele-positive subsets. Repertoires with fewer than 30,000 or more than 120,000 public chains were left out of co-occurrence clustering, as were five repertoires with anomalous nucleotide sharing. TCRdb stores this immuneACCESS table with in-frame sequences only. Part of the clones is absent; in the studies checked, under half of the shortfall reflects unresolved V genes, and no reason is known for the rest. V, J and clone size reflect that table, while D and trimming were determined from the DNA. Present in this sample are roughly 180,000 clones, over 70% of which were seen just once. The ten most abundant clones make up approximately 1.2% of the sample.

The sample comprised PBMCs. This TCR was sampled from a boy aged 2 to 10 in good health and CMV-seronegative.

The CDR3 has the sequence CASSSNAPDTQYF. The sequenced DNA is TGTGCCAGCAGCTCAAACGCGCCAGATACGCAGTATTTT. This sequence uses TRBV7-8 and TRBJ2-3, with no confidently assigned D gene. Deletion took 4 bases off V and 4 bases off J, with a span of 9 bases between the germline ends. Sequences SGHVS (CDR1) and FQNEAQ (CDR2) are obtained from the germline V gene. The CDR3 starts with the cysteine, ends with the phenylalanine, and has 13 residues. The only DNA kept is the CDR3, 39 bases in frame from the first base.